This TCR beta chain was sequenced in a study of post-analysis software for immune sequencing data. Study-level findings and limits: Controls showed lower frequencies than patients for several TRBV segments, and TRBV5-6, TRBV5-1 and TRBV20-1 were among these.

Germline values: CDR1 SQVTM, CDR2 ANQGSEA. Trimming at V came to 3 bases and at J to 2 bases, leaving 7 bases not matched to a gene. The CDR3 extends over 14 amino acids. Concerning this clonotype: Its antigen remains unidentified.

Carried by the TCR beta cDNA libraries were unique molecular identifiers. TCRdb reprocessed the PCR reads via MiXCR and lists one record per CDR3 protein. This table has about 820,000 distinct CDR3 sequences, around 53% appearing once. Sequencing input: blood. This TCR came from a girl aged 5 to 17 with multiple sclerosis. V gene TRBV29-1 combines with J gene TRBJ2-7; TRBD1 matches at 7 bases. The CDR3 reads CSVERRDSPYEQYF. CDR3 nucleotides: TGCAGCGTTGAGCGCCGGGACAGCCCCTACGAGCAGTACTTC.